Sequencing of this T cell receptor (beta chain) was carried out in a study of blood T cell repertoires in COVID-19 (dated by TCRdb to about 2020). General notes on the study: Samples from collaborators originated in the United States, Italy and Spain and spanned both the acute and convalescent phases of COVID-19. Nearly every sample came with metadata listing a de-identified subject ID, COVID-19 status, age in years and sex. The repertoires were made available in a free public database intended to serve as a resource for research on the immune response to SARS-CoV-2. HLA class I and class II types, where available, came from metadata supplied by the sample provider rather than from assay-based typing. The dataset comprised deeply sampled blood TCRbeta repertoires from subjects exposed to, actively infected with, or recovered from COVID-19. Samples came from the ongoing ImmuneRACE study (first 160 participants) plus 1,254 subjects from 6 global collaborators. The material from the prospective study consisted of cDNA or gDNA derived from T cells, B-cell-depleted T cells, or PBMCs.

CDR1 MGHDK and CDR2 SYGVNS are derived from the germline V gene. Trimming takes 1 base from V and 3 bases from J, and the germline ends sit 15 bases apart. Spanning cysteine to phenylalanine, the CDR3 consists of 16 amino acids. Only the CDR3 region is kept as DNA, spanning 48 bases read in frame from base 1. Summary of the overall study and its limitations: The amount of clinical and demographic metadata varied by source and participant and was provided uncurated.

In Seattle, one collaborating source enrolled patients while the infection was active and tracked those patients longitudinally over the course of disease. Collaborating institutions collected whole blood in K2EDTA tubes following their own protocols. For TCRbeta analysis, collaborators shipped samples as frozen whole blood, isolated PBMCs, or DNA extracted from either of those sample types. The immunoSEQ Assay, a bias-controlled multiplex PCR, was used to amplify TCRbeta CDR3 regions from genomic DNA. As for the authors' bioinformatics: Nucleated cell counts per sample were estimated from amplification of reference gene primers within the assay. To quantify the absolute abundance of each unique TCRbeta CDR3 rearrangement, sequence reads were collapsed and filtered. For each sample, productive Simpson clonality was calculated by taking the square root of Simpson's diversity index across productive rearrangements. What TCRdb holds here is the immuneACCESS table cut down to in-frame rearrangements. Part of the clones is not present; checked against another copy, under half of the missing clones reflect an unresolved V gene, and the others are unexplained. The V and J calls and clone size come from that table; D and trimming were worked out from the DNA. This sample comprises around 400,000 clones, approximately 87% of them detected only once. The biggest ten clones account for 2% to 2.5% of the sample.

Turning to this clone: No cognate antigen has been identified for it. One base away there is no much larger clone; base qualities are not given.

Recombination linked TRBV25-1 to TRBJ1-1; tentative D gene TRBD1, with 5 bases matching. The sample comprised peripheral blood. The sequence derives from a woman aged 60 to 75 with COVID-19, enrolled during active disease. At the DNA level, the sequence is TGTGCCAGCAGTGAATTTCGAGTGGACAAGGACACTGAAGCTTTCTTT. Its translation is CASSEFRVDKDTEAFF.